The present TCR beta chain was sequenced within a study of blood T cell repertoires in COVID-19. In the study overall: Samples came from the United States, Italy and Spain, spanning acute and convalescent COVID-19.

Followed over time, Seattle patients had been enrolled while infection was active. Libraries were prepared by immunoSEQ multiplex PCR; TCRdb keeps only in-frame clonotypes and omits some of them. The profile shows around 60,000 clones, 84% of them singletons. V was clipped by 0 bases and J by 0 bases, with 6 bases between them. The germline CDR1 and CDR2 sequences are SGHRS and YFSETQ. The CDR3 is 15 residues long. This rearrangement joins TRBV5-1 to TRBJ1-4; no clear D gene. This receptor was taken from a man aged 55 to 70 with COVID-19, enrolled during active disease. The sequenced material came from peripheral blood. The CDR3 sequence is CASSLGPATNEKLFF. CDR3 nucleotides: TGCGCCAGCAGCTTGGGGCCAGCAACTAATGAAAAACTGTTTTTT.